Given below is one TCR beta chain in context. This sample was taken from a study of blood T cell repertoires in COVID-19. For the study at large: T cells, B-cell-depleted T cells, or PBMCs provided the cDNA or gDNA that served as material.

Seattle patients were enrolled during active infection and followed longitudinally. From germline, CDR1 is LGHDT and CDR2 YNNKEL (reference sequence). Trimming shortened V by 0 bases and J by 5 bases, and 5 bases separated the two germline ends. The CDR3 loop spans 13 amino acids. Sequenced by immunoSEQ multiplex PCR; TCRdb stores in-frame clones only, minus some. The sample records 540,000 or so clones, about 89% being singletons. This TCR derives from a woman between 50 and 59 years old with COVID-19, enrolled during active disease. Sequencing was carried out using peripheral blood. The chain joins TRBV3-1 (or the pseudogene TRBV3-2) to TRBJ2-1; D is unclear. The DNA of the CDR3 is TGTGCCAGCAGCCAAGACCTAAACAATGAGCAGTTCTTC. Encoded protein: CASSQDLNNEQFF.